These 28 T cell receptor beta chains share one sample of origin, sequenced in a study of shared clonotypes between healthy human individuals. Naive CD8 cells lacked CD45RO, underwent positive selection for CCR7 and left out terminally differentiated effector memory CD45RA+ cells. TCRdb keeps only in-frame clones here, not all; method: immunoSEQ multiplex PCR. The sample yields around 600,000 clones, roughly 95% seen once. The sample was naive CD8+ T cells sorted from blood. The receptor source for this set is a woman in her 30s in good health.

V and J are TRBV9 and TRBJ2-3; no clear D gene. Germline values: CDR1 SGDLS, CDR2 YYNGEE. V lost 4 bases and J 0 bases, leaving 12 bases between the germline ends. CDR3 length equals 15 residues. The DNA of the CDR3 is TGTGCCAGCAGCCCCCGACTGTCTAGCACAGATACGCAGTATTTT. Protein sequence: CASSPRLSSTDTQYF. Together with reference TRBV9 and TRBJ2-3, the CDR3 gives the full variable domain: DSGVTQTPKHLITATGQRVTLRCSPRSGDLSVYWYQQSLDQGLQFLIQYYNGEERAKGNILERFSAQQFPDLHSELNLSSLELGDSALYFCASSPRLSSTDTQYFGPGTRLTVL.

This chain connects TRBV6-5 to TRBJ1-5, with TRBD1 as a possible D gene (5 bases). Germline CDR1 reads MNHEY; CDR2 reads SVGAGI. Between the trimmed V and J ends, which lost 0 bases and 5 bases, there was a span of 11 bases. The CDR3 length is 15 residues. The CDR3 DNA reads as TGTGCCAGCAGTTACTCGGGGGGGGATTATCAGCCCCAGCATTTT. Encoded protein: CASSYSGGDYQPQHF.

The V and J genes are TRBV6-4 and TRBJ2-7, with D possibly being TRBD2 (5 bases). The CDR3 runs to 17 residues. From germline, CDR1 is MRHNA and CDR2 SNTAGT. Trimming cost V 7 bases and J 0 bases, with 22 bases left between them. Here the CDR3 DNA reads TGTGCCAGCATCGGGGAGTGCCCAGTGAAGAGCTCCTACGAGCAGTACTTC. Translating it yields CASIGECPVKSSYEQYF.

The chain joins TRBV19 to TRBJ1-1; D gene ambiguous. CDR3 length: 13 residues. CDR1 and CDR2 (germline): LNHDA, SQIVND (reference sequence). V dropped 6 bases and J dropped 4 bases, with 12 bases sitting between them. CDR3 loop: CASSPGLSTEAFF. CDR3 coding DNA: TGTGCCAGTAGCCCCGGTCTGTCCACTGAAGCTTTCTTT.

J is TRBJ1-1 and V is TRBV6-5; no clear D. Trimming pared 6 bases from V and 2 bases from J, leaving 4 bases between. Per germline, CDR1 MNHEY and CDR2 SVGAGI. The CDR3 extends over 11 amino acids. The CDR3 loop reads CASRVNTEAFF. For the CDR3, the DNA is TGTGCCAGCAGAGTAAACACTGAAGCTTTCTTT.

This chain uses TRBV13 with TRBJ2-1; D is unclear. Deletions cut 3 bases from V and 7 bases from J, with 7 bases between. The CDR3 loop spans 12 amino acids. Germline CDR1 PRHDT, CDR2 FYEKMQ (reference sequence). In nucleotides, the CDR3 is TGTGCCAGCAGCTTTCTCCCAAATGAGCAGTTCTTC. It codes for CASSFLPNEQFF. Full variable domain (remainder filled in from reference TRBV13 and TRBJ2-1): AAGVIQSPRHLIKEKRETATLKCYPIPRHDTVYWYQQGPGQDPQFLISFYEKMQSDKGSIPDRFSAQQFSDYHSELNMSSLELGDSALYFCASSFLPNEQFFGPGTRLTVL.

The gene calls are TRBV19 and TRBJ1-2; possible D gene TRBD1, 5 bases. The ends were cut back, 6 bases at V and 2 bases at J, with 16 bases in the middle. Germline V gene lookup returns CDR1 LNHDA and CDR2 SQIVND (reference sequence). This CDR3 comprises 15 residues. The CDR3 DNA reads TGTGCCAGTAGGTGGTCCTTGACAGCAAACTATGGCTACACCTTC. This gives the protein CASRWSLTANYGYTF.

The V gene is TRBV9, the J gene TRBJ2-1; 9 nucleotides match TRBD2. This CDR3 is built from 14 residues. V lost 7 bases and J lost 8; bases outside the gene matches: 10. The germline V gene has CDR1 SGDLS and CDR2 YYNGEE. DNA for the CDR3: TGTGCCAGCGGGTGGAGCGGGAGGAATGATGAGCAGTTCTTC. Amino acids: CASGWSGRNDEQFF.

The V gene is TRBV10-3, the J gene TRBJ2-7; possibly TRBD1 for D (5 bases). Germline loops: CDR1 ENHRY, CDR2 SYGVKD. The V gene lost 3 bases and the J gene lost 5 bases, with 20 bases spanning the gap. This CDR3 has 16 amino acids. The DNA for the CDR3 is TGTGCCATCAGTGAAGGGGTTAGGCCGCCTACCAACGAGCAGTACTTC. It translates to CAISEGVRPPTNEQYF.

For the CDR3, the DNA is TGCGCCAGCAGCTTGGGGGACAGCGTTTTGGATACGCAGTATTTT. It encodes CASSLGDSVLDTQYF. The chain combines TRBV5-1 with TRBJ2-3, with 7 bases matching TRBD1. Germline V gene data show CDR1 as SGHRS and CDR2 as YFSETQ. The CDR3 consists of 15 residues. V dropped 0 bases and J dropped 6; count of bases not matched to a gene: 7.

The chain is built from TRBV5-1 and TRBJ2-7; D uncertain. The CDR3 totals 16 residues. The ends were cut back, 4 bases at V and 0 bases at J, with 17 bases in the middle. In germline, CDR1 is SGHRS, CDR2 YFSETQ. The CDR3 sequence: CASSGNLGLSSYEQYF. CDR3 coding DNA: TGCGCCAGCAGCGGAAACCTGGGGTTGAGCTCCTACGAGCAGTACTTC.

The CDR3 here is CASSFLGAYEQYF. CDR3 bases: TGTGCCAGCAGCTTCCTTGGGGCCTACGAGCAGTACTTC. The J gene is TRBJ2-7, the V gene TRBV5-4; D gene uncertain. Germline CDR1 and CDR2: SGHNT and YYREEE (reference sequence). The length of the CDR3 is 13 residues. V was trimmed by 2 bases and J by 2 bases, leaving 8 bases between them.

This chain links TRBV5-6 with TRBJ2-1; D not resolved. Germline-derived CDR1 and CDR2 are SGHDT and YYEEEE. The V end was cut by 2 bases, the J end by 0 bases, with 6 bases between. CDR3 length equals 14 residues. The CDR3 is CASSFSSSYNEQFF. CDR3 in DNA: TGTGCCAGCAGCTTCTCGAGCTCCTACAATGAGCAGTTCTTC.

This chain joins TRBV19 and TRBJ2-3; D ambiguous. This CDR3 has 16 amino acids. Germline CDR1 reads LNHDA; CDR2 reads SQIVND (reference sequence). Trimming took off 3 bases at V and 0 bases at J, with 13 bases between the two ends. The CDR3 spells CASSIFTPGSTDTQYF. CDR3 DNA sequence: TGTGCCAGTAGTATCTTCACCCCAGGAAGCACAGATACGCAGTATTTT.

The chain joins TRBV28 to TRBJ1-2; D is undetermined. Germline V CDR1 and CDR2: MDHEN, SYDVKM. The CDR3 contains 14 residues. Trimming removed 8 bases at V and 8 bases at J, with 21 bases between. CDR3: CASGSLSRVEGYTF. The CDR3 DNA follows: TGTGCCAGCGGTTCCCTATCCCGGGTGGAGGGCTACACCTTC.

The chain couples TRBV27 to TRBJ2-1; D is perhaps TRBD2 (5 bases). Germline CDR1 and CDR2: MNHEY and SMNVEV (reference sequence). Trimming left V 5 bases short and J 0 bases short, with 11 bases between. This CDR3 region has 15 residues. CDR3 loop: CASSDYRSSYNEQFF. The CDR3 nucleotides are TGTGCCAGCAGTGACTACCGAAGCTCCTACAATGAGCAGTTCTTC.

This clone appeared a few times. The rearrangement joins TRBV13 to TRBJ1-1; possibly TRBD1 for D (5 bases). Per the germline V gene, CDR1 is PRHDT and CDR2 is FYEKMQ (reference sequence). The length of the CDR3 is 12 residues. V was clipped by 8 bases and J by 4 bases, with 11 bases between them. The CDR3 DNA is TGTGCCAGCCGAGTCGGGGGCACTGAAGCTTTCTTT. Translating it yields CASRVGGTEAFF.

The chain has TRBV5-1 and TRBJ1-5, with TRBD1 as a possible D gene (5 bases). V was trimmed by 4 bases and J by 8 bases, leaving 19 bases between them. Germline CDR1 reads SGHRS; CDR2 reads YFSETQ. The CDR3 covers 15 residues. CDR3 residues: CASSPRGGTMEPQHF. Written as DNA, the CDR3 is TGCGCCAGCAGCCCCAGAGGAGGGACCATGGAGCCCCAGCATTTT.

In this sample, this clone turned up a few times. The CDR3 loop reads CASSLGWMSEQYF. CDR3 nucleotides: TGTGCCAGCAGCTTAGGCTGGATGTCCGAGCAGTACTTC. J is TRBJ2-7 and V is TRBV11-2; D unresolved. Trimming pared 1 base from V and 6 bases from J, leaving 10 bases between. Germline-derived CDR1 and CDR2 are SGHAT and FQNNGV. The CDR3 contains 13 residues.

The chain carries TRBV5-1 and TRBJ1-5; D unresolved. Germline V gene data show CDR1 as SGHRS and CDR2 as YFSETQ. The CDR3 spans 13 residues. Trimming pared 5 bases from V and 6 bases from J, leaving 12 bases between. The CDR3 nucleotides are TGCGCCAGCAGGAATGAGGTCGGTCAGCCCCAGCATTTT. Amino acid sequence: CASRNEVGQPQHF.

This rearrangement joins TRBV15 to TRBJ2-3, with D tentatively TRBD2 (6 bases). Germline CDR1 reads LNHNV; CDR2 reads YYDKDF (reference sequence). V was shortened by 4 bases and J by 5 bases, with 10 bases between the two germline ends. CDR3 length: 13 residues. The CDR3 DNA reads TGTGCCACCAGCATGCTTAGCGGAGATACGCAGTATTTT. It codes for CATSMLSGDTQYF.

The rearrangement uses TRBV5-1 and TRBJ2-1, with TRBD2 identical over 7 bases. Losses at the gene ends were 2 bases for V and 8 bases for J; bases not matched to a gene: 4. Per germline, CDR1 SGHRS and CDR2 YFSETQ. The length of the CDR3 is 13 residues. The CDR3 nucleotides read TGCGCCAGCAGCTTACTAGCGACCCATGAGCAGTTCTTC. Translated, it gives CASSLLATHEQFF.

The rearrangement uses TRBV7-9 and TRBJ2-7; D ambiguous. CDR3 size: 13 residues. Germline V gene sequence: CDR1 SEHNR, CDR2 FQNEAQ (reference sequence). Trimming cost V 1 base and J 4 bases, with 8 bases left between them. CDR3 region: CASSLDPYYEQYF. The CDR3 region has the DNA TGTGCCAGCAGCTTAGACCCCTATTACGAGCAGTACTTC.

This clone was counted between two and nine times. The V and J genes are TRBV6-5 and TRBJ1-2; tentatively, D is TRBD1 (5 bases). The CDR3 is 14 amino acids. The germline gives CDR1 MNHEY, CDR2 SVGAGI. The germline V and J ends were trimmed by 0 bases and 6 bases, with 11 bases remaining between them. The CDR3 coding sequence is TGTGCCAGCAGTTACTCGTGGGGGATCGATGGCTACACCTTC. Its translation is CASSYSWGIDGYTF.

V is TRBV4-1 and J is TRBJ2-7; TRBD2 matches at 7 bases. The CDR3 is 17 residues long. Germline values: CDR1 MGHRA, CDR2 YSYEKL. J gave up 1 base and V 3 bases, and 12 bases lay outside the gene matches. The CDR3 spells CASSQTSLTSRSYEQYF. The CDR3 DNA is TGCGCCAGCAGCCAGACTAGCCTAACTAGCAGATCCTACGAGCAGTACTTC.

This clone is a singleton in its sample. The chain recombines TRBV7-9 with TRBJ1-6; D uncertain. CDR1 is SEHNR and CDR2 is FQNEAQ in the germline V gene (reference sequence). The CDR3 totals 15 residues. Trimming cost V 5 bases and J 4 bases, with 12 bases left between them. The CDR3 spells CASSPLEGYNSPLHF. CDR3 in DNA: TGTGCCAGCAGCCCACTTGAGGGTTATAATTCACCCCTCCACTTT.

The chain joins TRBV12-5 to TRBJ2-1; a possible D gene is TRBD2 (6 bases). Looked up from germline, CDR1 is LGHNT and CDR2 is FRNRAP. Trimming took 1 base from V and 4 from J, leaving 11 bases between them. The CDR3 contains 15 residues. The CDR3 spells CASGLDIGLYNEQFF. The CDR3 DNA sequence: TGTGCTAGTGGTTTGGACATAGGACTATACAATGAGCAGTTCTTC.

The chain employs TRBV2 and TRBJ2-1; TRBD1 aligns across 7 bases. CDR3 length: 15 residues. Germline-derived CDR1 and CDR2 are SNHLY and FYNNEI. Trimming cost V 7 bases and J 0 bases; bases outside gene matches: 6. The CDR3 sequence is CASMKQGLSYNEQFF. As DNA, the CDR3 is TGTGCCAGCATGAAACAGGGGCTCTCCTACAATGAGCAGTTCTTC.